What follows is one TCR beta chain and its context. Its antigen is as yet unknown. Amplified TCR beta CDR3 regions derived from RNA transcripts. In the first-round RT-PCR of the TCR CDR3, the HTBI primer set was used. From the multiplex PCR reads, TCRdb called clonotypes with MiXCR, one entry per CDR3 protein. This table has 400,000 or so distinct CDR3 sequences, over 12% appearing once. These data originate in a study of T cells in Graves' hyperthyroidism and ophthalmopathy. Study-level results: Most thyroid clonotypes expanded above 0.001 were also detected in blood. Ophthalmopathy onset followed model prediction by a median about 6.5 months.

V was cut by 2 bases and J by 0 bases, with 14 bases left in between. The germline V gene has CDR1 MNHEY and CDR2 SMNVEV (reference sequence). The CDR3 spans 18 residues. The chain is built from TRBV27 and TRBJ2-6; D is uncertain. Sequenced input: blood. The TCR was taken from a man aged 45-65 years with Graves' ophthalmopathy. This chain's CDR3 is CASSLEWQLSSGANVLTF. The CDR3 nucleotides are TGTGCCAGCAGTTTAGAGTGGCAGCTTAGCTCTGGGGCCAACGTCCTGACTTTC.